This paragraph reports one T cell receptor beta chain. Its antigen is undetermined. Repertoires were generated with immunoSEQ multiplex PCR, while TCRdb's copy carries only in-frame clones and drops some. The sample carries fewer than 120,000 clones, about nine tenths recorded once. This sample stems from a study of siplizumab effects on memory and regulatory T cells. Whole-study results and caveats: With siplizumab, mappable alloreactive CD4+ clones averaged roughly 72% Treg-derived, versus roughly 25% in controls. It seemed that naive T cells were more diverse than memory cells and were major contributors to the alloresponse.

The CDR3 has 11 residues. V was cut by 8 bases and J by 6 bases, with 8 bases left in between. Germline CDR1 and CDR2: MNHEY and SVGAGI. The sequencing sample was made of CD4+ T cells sorted from blood. The clonotype comes from a human donor in good health. The rearrangement joins TRBV6-5 to TRBJ2-1; D uncertain. The DNA of the CDR3 is TGTGCCAGCTGGGCTGTCAATGAGCAGTTCTTC. It is translated as CASWAVNEQFF.